A single sample is the source of the 24 T cell receptor beta chains below, sequenced in a study of Graves' ophthalmopathy and Graves' hyperthyroidism (dated by TCRdb to 2016 to 2019). Sequencing used an Illumina HiSeq 2000. TCR beta CDR3 regions were amplified from RNA transcripts for repertoire sequencing. HTBI primers and the Qiagen OneStep RT-PCR kit were used in a first-round RT-PCR, which was followed by a second-round multiplex PCR, size selection and purification. Through fastp at Q25 and MiXCR, TCRdb rebuilt clones from the public reads, retaining in-frame beta chains. Each CDR3 protein appears once, grouped with its most common genes and DNA. The table for this sample lists roughly 700,000 distinct CDR3 sequences; around 40% of them were counted only once. Approximately 43% of the sample belongs to the ten largest clones. What was sequenced was peripheral blood. The receptors were sampled from an adult man with Graves' ophthalmopathy.

The rearrangement links TRBV29-1 to TRBJ2-5; no reliable D call. The germline V gene encodes CDR1 SQVTM and CDR2 ANQGSEA. Trimming shortened V by 1 base and J by 1 base, and 16 bases separated the two germline ends. The CDR3 is made up of 16 amino acids. The CDR3 here is CSVEARKMSRQETQYF. CDR3 sequence (DNA): TGCAGCGTTGAAGCGAGAAAAATGTCCCGCCAAGAGACCCAGTACTTC.

The rearrangement uses TRBV10-3 and TRBJ1-3; weak D call: TRBD1 (5 bases). The CDR3 runs to 13 residues. Germline assignment: CDR1 ENHRY and CDR2 SYGVKD. Trimming cost V 5 bases and J 6 bases, with 11 bases left between them. This chain's CDR3 is CAISYSGANTIYF. The CDR3 coding sequence is TGTGCCATCAGTTACAGCGGGGCAAACACCATATATTTT.

The sample holds many counts of this clonotype. The chain has TRBV5-1 and TRBJ1-3; D possibly corresponds to TRBD1 (6 bases). CDR3 length equals 14 residues. Germline V gene lookup returns CDR1 SGHRS and CDR2 YFSETQ. Trimming shortened V by 4 bases and J by 0 bases, and 8 bases separated the two germline ends. DNA for the CDR3: TGCGCCAGCAGCGAGGGACACTCTGGAAACACCATATATTTT. It translates to CASSEGHSGNTIYF.

Only one count was recorded for this clonotype. The chain employs TRBV7-9 and TRBJ2-5; 9 nucleotides line up with TRBD1. CDR1 SEHNR and CDR2 FQNEAQ come from the germline V gene (reference sequence). The junction had 10 bases not matched to a gene; V was cut back by 6 bases and J by 2 bases. The CDR3 has 16 residues. The CDR3, as DNA: TGTGCCAGCAGGATCTCTGGACAGGGGATACAAGAGACCCAGTACTTC. Translating gives CASRISGQGIQETQYF.

J is TRBJ1-1 and V is TRBV5-1, with 8 nucleotides matching TRBD1. Germline V gene sequence: CDR1 SGHRS, CDR2 YFSETQ. The V gene end was trimmed by 0 bases and the J gene end by 3 bases; junction bases not matched to a gene: 7. This CDR3 region has 16 residues. CDR3 sequence: CASSLGQGAWDTEAFF. The CDR3 bases are TGCGCCAGCAGCTTGGGGCAGGGGGCGTGGGACACTGAAGCTTTCTTT.

This clonotype has just one count. Being one base from a much bigger clone, this may be a read error. The chain employs TRBV20-1 and TRBJ1-1; D might be TRBD1 (5 bases). V shed 1 base and J shed 9 bases, with 15 bases lying between them. Germline V gene data show CDR1 as DFQATT and CDR2 as SNEGSKA (reference sequence). This CDR3 has 13 amino acids. This CDR3 reads CSARVWDGTKAFF. CDR3 sequence (DNA): TGCAGTGCTAGAGTATGGGATGGGACTAAAGCTTTCTTT.

The count of this clonotype is one. The chain joins TRBV7-2 to TRBJ1-6; D call uncertain. Trimming stripped 6 bases from V and 6 bases from J, with 15 bases between. CDR3 length: 15 amino acids. Germline V gene sequence: CDR1 SGHTA, CDR2 FQGNSA. CDR3 sequence reads: CASSWKYGSNSPLHF. Here the CDR3 DNA reads TGTGCCAGCAGTTGGAAATACGGTTCTAATTCACCCCTCCACTTT.

This clonotype was counted between two and nine times. The V call is TRBV20-1, the J call TRBJ1-5; 10 bases are a match to TRBD1. Germline-derived CDR1 and CDR2 are DFQATT and SNEGSKA (reference sequence). The V gene end was trimmed by 4 bases and the J gene end by 2 bases; junction bases not matched to a gene: 5. This CDR3 contains 15 residues. The CDR3 loop is CSATPGTGGNQPQHF. In DNA form, the CDR3 reads TGCAGTGCTACCCCCGGGACAGGGGGCAATCAGCCCCAGCATTTT.

As concerns this clonotype: One end of the junction is discordant with germline, which a read error may explain. This rearrangement joins TRBV7-8 to TRBJ2-5; D call uncertain. CDR3 size: 13 residues. CDR1 is SGHVS, CDR2 FQNEAQ, per germline. CDR3 loop: CASSFGHKEAQYF. CDR3 bases: TGTGCCAGCAGCTTCGGTCACAAAGAGGCCCAGTACTTC.

This clonotype was seen ten or more times. The CDR3 region has the DNA TGTGCCGGTCGGGGGACCCAGTACTTC. Amino acid sequence: CAGRGTQYF. The V gene is TRBV7-3, the J gene TRBJ2-5, with D possibly matching TRBD2 (5 bases). Trimming took 11 bases from V and 7 from J, leaving 8 bases between them. This CDR3 spans 9 amino acids. Germline assignment: CDR1 SGHTA and CDR2 FQGTGA.

There are a few counts of this clonotype. J is TRBJ2-2 and V is TRBV10-3; TRBD1 agrees at 7 bases. In germline, CDR1 is ENHRY, CDR2 SYGVKD. This CDR3 contains 16 residues. V trimming: 0 bases; J trimming: 4 bases; junction bases outside the gene matches: 5. The CDR3: CAISESGGVGTGELFF. The CDR3 nucleotides are TGTGCCATCAGTGAGTCAGGGGGCGTTGGCACCGGGGAGCTGTTTTTT.

The table lists this clonotype with a few counts. The rearrangement uses TRBV11-3 and TRBJ2-7; 12 nucleotides agree with TRBD1. The germline gives CDR1 SGHNT, CDR2 YENEEA. CDR3 size: 13 residues. With 8 bases clipped from V and 5 bases from J, the junction kept 4 bases outside the gene matches. CDR3 sequence reads: CASRDRGLDEQYF. In DNA, the CDR3 is TGTGCCAGCCGGGACAGGGGGCTAGACGAGCAGTACTTC.

The V and J genes are TRBV15 and TRBJ1-5; TRBD1 matches at 9 bases. This CDR3 has 16 amino acids. After removal of 3 bases from V and 6 bases from J, the junction contained 9 bases not matched to a gene. The V gene's germline CDR1 is LNHNV and CDR2 YYDKDF (reference sequence). The DNA for the CDR3 is TGTGCCACCAGCAGGGCAGGACAGGGGTCGGGTCAGCCCCAGCATTTT. Its translation is CATSRAGQGSGQPQHF.

A remark on this clonotype: A clone one base away is much larger, so this may be a read error. The J gene is TRBJ1-6, the V gene TRBV20-1, with 8 bases aligning to TRBD1. V was pared by 8 bases and J by 12 bases, with 15 bases of the junction left unmatched. The V gene's germline CDR1 is DFQATT and CDR2 SNEGSKA (reference sequence). CDR3 length: 14 residues. This CDR3 reads CSSERDRLDLPLHF. The CDR3 DNA reads as TGCAGTAGTGAGAGGGACAGGCTCGATTTACCCCTCCACTTT.

In regard to this clonotype: This may arise from a read error, as a much more abundant clone is one base away. This chain joins TRBV15 and TRBJ1-3; no definite D call. Trimming cost V 10 bases and J 1 base, with 11 bases left between them. The CDR3 loop spans 13 amino acids. Germline V gene data show CDR1 as LNHNV and CDR2 as YYDKDF (reference sequence). CDR3 DNA sequence: TGTGCCAGCAGGCAGATATCTGGAAACACCATATATTTT. It is translated as CASRQISGNTIYF. Filled out from reference TRBV15 and TRBJ1-3, the complete variable domain reads DAMVIQNPRYQVTQFGKPVTLSCSQTLNHNVMYWYQQKSSQAPKLLFHYYDKDFNNEADTPDNFQSRRPNTSFCFLDIRSPGLGDTAMYLCASRQISGNTIYFGEGSWLTVV.

This clonotype was seen many times. The chain joins TRBV7-6 to TRBJ2-7; 7 nucleotides match TRBD2. This CDR3 comprises 14 residues. Germline V gene data show CDR1 as SGHVS and CDR2 as FNYEAQ. J gave up 8 bases and V 1 base, and 8 bases lay outside the gene matches. The CDR3 sequence is CASSLERGRSKQYF. The CDR3 DNA follows: TGTGCCAGCAGCTTAGAGCGGGGACGGTCGAAGCAGTACTTC.

This chain connects TRBV14 to TRBJ2-5, with D unresolved. The germline V gene encodes CDR1 SGHDN and CDR2 FVKESK. The CDR3 runs to 17 residues. Between the trimmed V and J ends, which lost 0 bases and 5 bases, there was a span of 19 bases. CDR3: CASSQELGVYSAETQYF. DNA of the CDR3: TGTGCCAGCAGCCAAGAATTAGGAGTTTACTCGGCGGAGACCCAGTACTTC.

A word on this clonotype: A much larger clone lies a single base off, so this may be a read error. CDR3 DNA sequence: TGTGCCAGCAGTTTCCCCAAGGCTGAAGCTTTCTTT. Its protein is CASSFPKAEAFF. This chain links TRBV12-3 or TRBV12-4 with TRBJ1-1, with D hard to call. The CDR3 has 12 residues. V lost 3 bases, J lost 6 bases, and 8 bases lay in between.

This clonotype turned up a few times. The chain recombines TRBV7-2 with TRBJ2-7; 7 positions agree with TRBD2. V gave up 7 bases and J gave up 2 bases; unmatched junction bases: 11. This CDR3 is built from 15 residues. CDR1 is SGHTA and CDR2 is FQGNSA in the germline V gene. The CDR3 bases are TGTGCCAGCAAGGGTGGGCGGGAGAGCGCCTACGAGCAGTACTTC. Translating gives CASKGGRESAYEQYF. The whole variable domain, filled in from reference TRBV7-2 and TRBJ2-7, reads GAGVSQSPSNKVTEKGKDVELRCDPISGHTALYWYRQSLGQGLEFLIYFQGNSAPDKSGLPSDRFSAERTGGSVSTLTIQRTQQEDSAVYLCASKGGRESAYEQYFGPGTRLTVT.

The V and J genes are TRBV7-2 and TRBJ2-7, with D unresolved. Trimming pared 5 bases from V and 3 bases from J, leaving 14 bases between. The CDR3 sequence is 14 residues long. Germline CDR1 reads SGHTA; CDR2 reads FQGNSA. The CDR3 DNA is TGTGCCAGCAGCCCCCTAGGACGGAGCTACGAGCAGTACTTC. Encoded protein: CASSPLGRSYEQYF. Full variable domain (rest looked up from reference TRBV7-2 and TRBJ2-7): GAGVSQSPSNKVTEKGKDVELRCDPISGHTALYWYRQSLGQGLEFLIYFQGNSAPDKSGLPSDRFSAERTGGSVSTLTIQRTQQEDSAVYLCASSPLGRSYEQYFGPGTRLTVT.

With regard to this clonotype: A much larger clone differs by one base, so this may be a read error. This chain uses TRBV15 with TRBJ2-5; D perhaps matches TRBD2 (6 bases). From germline, CDR1 is LNHNV and CDR2 YYDKDF (reference sequence). The CDR3 totals 16 residues. For the CDR3, the DNA is TGTGCCACCAGCAGAGATCTTAGCGGAAGCCAAGAGGCCCAGTACTTC. Translating it yields CATSRDLSGSQEAQYF.

The chain has TRBV7-9 and TRBJ1-2; 8 nucleotides align to TRBD1. The CDR3 is made up of 14 amino acids. CDR1 is SEHNR and CDR2 is FQNEAQ in the germline V gene (reference sequence). The ends lost 3 bases at V and 4 bases at J; junction bases unmatched: 4. The CDR3 DNA follows: TGTGCCAGCAGCTTCGACGGGACAGGCTATGGCTACACCTTC. Translation: CASSFDGTGYGYTF.

The chain employs TRBV7-2 and TRBJ1-2; TRBD1 aligns across 10 bases. Germline trimming cut 8 bases from V and 4 bases from J; bases unmatched to any gene: 10. The CDR3 contains 15 residues. CDR1 is SGHTA and CDR2 is FQGNSA in the germline V gene. The CDR3 sequence is CASAKTGGESYGYTF. CDR3 nucleotides: TGTGCCAGCGCTAAGACAGGGGGCGAGAGCTATGGCTACACCTTC.

A few counts support this clonotype. V usage is TRBV14 and J usage is TRBJ1-5; D unclear. CDR3 length: 12 amino acids. V shed 1 base and J shed 9 bases, with 7 bases lying between them. Germline V gene sequence: CDR1 SGHDN, CDR2 FVKESK. CDR3 in DNA: TGTGCCAGCAGCCAAGGAGGGTTGCCCCAGCATTTT. Its protein is CASSQGGLPQHF. Together with reference TRBV14 and TRBJ1-5, the CDR3 gives the full variable domain: EAGVTQFPSHSVIEKGQTVTLRCDPISGHDNLYWYRRVMGKEIKFLLHFVKESKQDESGMPNNRFLAERTGGTYSTLKVQPAELEDSGVYFCASSQGGLPQHFGDGTRLSIL.